The 15 T cell receptor beta chains below come from one sample, sequenced in a study of T-cell memory formation after mild COVID-19 (dated by TCRdb to the early 2020s). Libraries were built with 5' RACE. Sequencer: Illumina NovaSeq 6000. The raw public data were reprocessed by TCRdb itself: fastp quality trimming at Q25, MiXCR clonotype calling, in-frame beta chains only. Rows are combined by CDR3 protein, so each entry shows the most common genes and DNA. The sample records over 12,000 distinct CDR3 sequences, under 25% of which are singletons. The ten largest make up over 45% of the sample. The sequenced material came from PBMCs or a T cell subset sorted from them (not recorded which). These receptors came from an adult woman who had mild COVID-19 (a few samples of this study predate the infection). The sample titles of this study are shuffled in the database, so cell type and time point are left out; the donor was told from shared clones.

This clonotype was observed many times. The chain has TRBV5-4 and TRBJ1-2; perhaps TRBD1 as D (5 bases). CDR1 and CDR2 (germline): SGHNT, YYREEE (reference sequence). V lost 4 bases and J lost 8, with 21 bases in between. The CDR3 is 15 residues long. The CDR3 coding sequence is TGTGCCAGCAGCAGAGAACAGGTCTTGGTATACGGCTACACCTTC. This encodes CASSREQVLVYGYTF.

Many counts were recorded for this clonotype. The CDR3 coding sequence is TGTGCCAGCTCACCGGGACTAGCGGGTCATTCAGCGTACGAGCAGTACTTC. Translated: CASSPGLAGHSAYEQYF. The chain carries TRBV18 and TRBJ2-7, with TRBD2 matching 12 bases. The CDR3 totals 17 residues. CDR1 KGHSH and CDR2 LQKENI come from the germline V gene. V trimming: 3 bases; J trimming: 4 bases; junction bases outside the gene matches: 10.

This clonotype came up many times. The chain recombines TRBV19 with TRBJ2-5; D is possibly TRBD1 (5 bases). The CDR3 runs 15 residues. Trimming took off 8 bases at V and 1 base at J, with 17 bases between the two ends. CDR1 and CDR2 (germline): LNHDA, SQIVND (reference sequence). The CDR3 region has the DNA TGTGCCAGTCAAGGCCCACAGGACCCCCAAGAGACCCAGTACTTC. This sequence encodes CASQGPQDPQETQYF.

This clonotype occurred many times. The V call is TRBV9, the J call TRBJ2-2; 9 bases map to TRBD1. J was trimmed by 5 bases and V by 0 bases; bases with no gene match: 5. Looked up from germline, CDR1 is SGDLS and CDR2 is YYNGEE. This CDR3 spans 16 amino acids. The CDR3 region has the DNA TGTGCCAGCAGCGTAGACTCCGGGACAGGGACCGGGGAGCTGTTTTTT. Its translation is CASSVDSGTGTGELFF.

This clonotype was observed many times. The chain joins TRBV5-1 to TRBJ2-3; 9 bases are shared with TRBD1. There are 15 residues in the CDR3. The junction had 9 bases not matched to a gene; V was cut back by 7 bases and J by 3 bases. Germline values: CDR1 SGHRS, CDR2 YFSETQ. The CDR3: CASRGPGQGTDTQYF. The CDR3 coding sequence is TGCGCCAGCCGCGGACCGGGACAGGGTACAGATACGCAGTATTTT.

This clonotype was counted at least ten times. The CDR3 sequence: CASSLGTEAFF. The CDR3 DNA sequence: TGTGCCAGCAGCTTAGGCACTGAAGCTTTCTTT. The rearrangement links TRBV7-9 to TRBJ1-1; D is uncertain. This CDR3 comprises 11 residues. Per germline, CDR1 SEHNR and CDR2 FQNEAQ (reference sequence). Trimming left V 1 base short and J 4 bases short, with 1 base between.

This clonotype showed up many times. CDR3 bases: TGTGCCAGCAGCGTAAACCCGACTAGCGGGCCTTACGTGGATGAGCAGTTCTTC. Protein product: CASSVNPTSGPYVDEQFF. The gene calls are TRBV9 and TRBJ2-1, with 10 bases lining up with TRBD2. With V trimmed by 1 base and J by 8 bases, 15 bases remained unmatched. The V gene's germline CDR1 is SGDLS and CDR2 YYNGEE. CDR3 length: 18 residues.

This clonotype has a count of ten or more. This chain joins TRBV6-6 and TRBJ1-2; possibly TRBD1 for D (5 bases). Deletions cut 5 bases from V and 8 bases from J, with 18 bases between. Germline V gene lookup returns CDR1 MNHNY and CDR2 SVGAGI (reference sequence). The CDR3 is 14 residues long. Written as DNA, the CDR3 is TGTGCCAGCAGTCCAGTGCCCGGACAATTGGGCTACACCTTC. Its translation: CASSPVPGQLGYTF.

In its sample, this clonotype was seen many times. The CDR3 DNA sequence: TGTGCCACCAGTGACCCTGACAGGGAGGAGACCCAGTACTTC. It yields the protein CATSDPDREETQYF. The chain has TRBV24-1 and TRBJ2-5; 7 bases match TRBD1. Per germline, CDR1 KGHDR and CDR2 SFDVKD. The CDR3 sequence is 14 residues long. V gave up 4 bases and J gave up 5 bases; unmatched junction bases: 6.

For the CDR3, the DNA is TGTGCCGGGACAGTTCAGATGAACACTGAAGCTTTCTTT. Its protein is CAGTVQMNTEAFF. The rearrangement links TRBV30 to TRBJ1-1; TRBD1 matches at 7 bases. The trim removed 8 bases at V and 0 bases at J, leaving 6 bases unmatched. The germline V gene has CDR1 GTSNPN and CDR2 SVGIG (reference sequence). The CDR3 is 13 amino acids.

Ten or more counts support this clonotype. The chain carries TRBV9 and TRBJ2-2, with 12 bases lining up with TRBD2. J lost 4 bases, V lost 0 bases, and 4 bases had no gene match. The CDR3 runs to 17 residues. Germline V lookup: CDR1 SGDLS, CDR2 YYNGEE. CDR3 loop: CASSVGGLAGFTGELFF. The CDR3 coding sequence is TGTGCCAGCAGCGTAGGGGGACTAGCGGGTTTCACCGGGGAGCTGTTTTTT.

The chain couples TRBV12-5 to TRBJ1-2; weak D call: TRBD1 (5 bases). The germline V gene encodes CDR1 LGHNT and CDR2 FRNRAP. CDR3 length equals 12 residues. The V end was cut by 5 bases, the J end by 6 bases, with 10 bases between. This chain's CDR3 is CASGGQVDGYTF. The CDR3 region has the DNA TGTGCTAGTGGTGGACAAGTAGATGGCTACACCTTC.

J is TRBJ2-6 and V is TRBV7-9; D ambiguous. This CDR3 spans 15 amino acids. Trimming left V 5 bases short and J 0 bases short, with 8 bases between. In germline, CDR1 is SEHNR, CDR2 FQNEAQ (reference sequence). DNA for the CDR3: TGTGCCAGCAGCGGGCCCAGCTCTGGGGCCAACGTCCTGACTTTC. This encodes CASSGPSSGANVLTF.

This clonotype was detected many times. The rearrangement links TRBV7-9 to TRBJ1-6; 10 bases fit TRBD1. The V and J ends lost 5 bases and 10 bases, in that order; junction bases with no gene match: 14. The CDR3 contains 17 residues. CDR1 is SEHNR, CDR2 FQNEAQ, per germline (reference sequence). This CDR3 is CASSPPGQGPLGSPLHF. CDR3 coding DNA: TGTGCCAGCAGCCCTCCGGGACAGGGGCCTTTAGGATCACCCCTCCACTTT.

In its sample, this clonotype was seen many times. V usage is TRBV12-3 or TRBV12-4 and J usage is TRBJ1-2; D possibly corresponds to TRBD1 (6 bases). The CDR3 is 13 residues long. V was trimmed by 6 bases and J by 4 bases, leaving 12 bases between them. CDR3 in amino acids: CASSLGGGYGYTF. CDR3 in DNA: TGTGCCAGCAGCCTCGGAGGGGGCTATGGCTACACCTTC.